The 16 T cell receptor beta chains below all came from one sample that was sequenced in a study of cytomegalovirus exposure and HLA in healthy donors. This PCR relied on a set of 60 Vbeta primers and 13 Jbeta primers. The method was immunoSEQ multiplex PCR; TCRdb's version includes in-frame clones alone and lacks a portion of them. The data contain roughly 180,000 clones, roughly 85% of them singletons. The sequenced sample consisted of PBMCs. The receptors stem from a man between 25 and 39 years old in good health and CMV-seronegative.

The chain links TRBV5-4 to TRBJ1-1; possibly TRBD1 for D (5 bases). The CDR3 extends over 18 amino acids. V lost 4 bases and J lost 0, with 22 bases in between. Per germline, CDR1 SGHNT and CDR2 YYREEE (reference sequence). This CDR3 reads CASSDWEGWGTLNTEAFF. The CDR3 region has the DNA TGTGCCAGCAGCGATTGGGAAGGTTGGGGCACCTTGAACACTGAAGCTTTCTTT.

CDR3 sequence (DNA): TGTGCCAGCAGCTTAACCCCGGGGGGTCCAGGGGGCCGCTACAATGAGCAGTTCTTC. Translated, it gives CASSLTPGGPGGRYNEQFF. The genes are TRBV7-2 and TRBJ2-1; possible D gene TRBD1, 8 bases. The germline V and J ends were trimmed by 2 bases and 3 bases, with 23 bases remaining between them. The CDR3 is 19 residues long. From germline, CDR1 is SGHTA and CDR2 FQGNSA. Looking up the rest from reference TRBV7-2 and TRBJ2-1 gives the full variable domain: GAGVSQSPSNKVTEKGKDVELRCDPISGHTALYWYRQSLGQGLEFLIYFQGNSAPDKSGLPSDRFSAERTGGSVSTLTIQRTQQEDSAVYLCASSLTPGGPGGRYNEQFFGPGTRLTVL.

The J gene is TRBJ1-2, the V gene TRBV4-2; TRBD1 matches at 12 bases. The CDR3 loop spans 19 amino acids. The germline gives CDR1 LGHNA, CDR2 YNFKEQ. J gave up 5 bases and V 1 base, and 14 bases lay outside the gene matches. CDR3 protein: CASSQGEAPGTGGLYGYTF. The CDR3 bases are TGTGCCAGCAGCCAAGGGGAGGCCCCCGGGACAGGGGGCTTGTATGGCTACACCTTC.

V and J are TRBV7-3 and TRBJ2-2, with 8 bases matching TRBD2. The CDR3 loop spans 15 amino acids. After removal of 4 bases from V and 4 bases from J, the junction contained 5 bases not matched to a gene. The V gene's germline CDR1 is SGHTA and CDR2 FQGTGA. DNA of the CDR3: TGTGCCAGCAGCTCGAGACGGGAGGGCACCGGGGAGCTGTTTTTT. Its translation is CASSSRREGTGELFF. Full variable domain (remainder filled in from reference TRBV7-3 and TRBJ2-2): GAGVSQTPSNKVTEKGKYVELRCDPISGHTALYWYRQSLGQGPEFLIYFQGTGAADDSGLPNDRFFAVRPEGSVSTLKIQRTERGDSAVYLCASSSRREGTGELFFGEGSRLTVL.

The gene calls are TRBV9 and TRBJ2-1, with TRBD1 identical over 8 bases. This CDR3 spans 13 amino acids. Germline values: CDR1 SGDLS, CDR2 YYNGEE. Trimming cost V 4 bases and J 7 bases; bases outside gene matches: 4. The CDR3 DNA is TGTGCCAGCAGCCCCGGGACAGGTAATGAGCAGTTCTTC. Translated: CASSPGTGNEQFF.

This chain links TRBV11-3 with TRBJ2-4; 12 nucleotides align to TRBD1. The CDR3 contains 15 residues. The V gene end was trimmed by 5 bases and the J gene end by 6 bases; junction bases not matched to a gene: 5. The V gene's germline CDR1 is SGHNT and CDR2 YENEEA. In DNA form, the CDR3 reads TGTGCCAGCAGCGCGGGACAGGGGGCTGGAAACATTCAGTACTTC. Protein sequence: CASSAGQGAGNIQYF.

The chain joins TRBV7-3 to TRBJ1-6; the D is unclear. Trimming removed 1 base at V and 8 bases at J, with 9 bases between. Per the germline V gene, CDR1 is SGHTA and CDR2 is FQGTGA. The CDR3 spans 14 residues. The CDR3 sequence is CASSLRSRDSPLHF. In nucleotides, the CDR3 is TGTGCCAGCAGCTTAAGGTCGCGAGATTCACCCCTCCACTTT.

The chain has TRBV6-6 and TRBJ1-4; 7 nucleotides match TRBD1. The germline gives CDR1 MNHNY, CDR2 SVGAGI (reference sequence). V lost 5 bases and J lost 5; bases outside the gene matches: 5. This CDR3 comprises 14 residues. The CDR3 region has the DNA TGTGCCAGCAGTAAGGGACAGTCCAATGAAAAACTGTTTTTT. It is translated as CASSKGQSNEKLFF.

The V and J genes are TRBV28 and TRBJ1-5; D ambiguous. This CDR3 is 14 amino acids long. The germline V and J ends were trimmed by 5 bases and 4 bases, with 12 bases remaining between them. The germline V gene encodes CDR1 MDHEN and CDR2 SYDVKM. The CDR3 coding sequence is TGTGCCAGCAGTATACAGCCAAATAATCAGCCCCAGCATTTT. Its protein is CASSIQPNNQPQHF.

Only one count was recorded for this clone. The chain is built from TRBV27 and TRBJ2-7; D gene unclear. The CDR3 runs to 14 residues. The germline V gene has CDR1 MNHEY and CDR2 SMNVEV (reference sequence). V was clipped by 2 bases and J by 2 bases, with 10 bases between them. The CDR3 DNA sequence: TGTGCCAGCAGTTTAGGTGGAGTCCCCTACGAGCAGTACTTC. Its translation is CASSLGGVPYEQYF.

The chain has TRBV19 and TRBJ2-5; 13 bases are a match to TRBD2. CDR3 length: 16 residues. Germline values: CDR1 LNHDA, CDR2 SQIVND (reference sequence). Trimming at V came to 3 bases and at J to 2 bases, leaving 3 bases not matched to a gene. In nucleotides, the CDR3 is TGTGCCAGTAGTATGGGGACTAGCGGGATGCAAGAGACCCAGTACTTC. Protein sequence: CASSMGTSGMQETQYF.

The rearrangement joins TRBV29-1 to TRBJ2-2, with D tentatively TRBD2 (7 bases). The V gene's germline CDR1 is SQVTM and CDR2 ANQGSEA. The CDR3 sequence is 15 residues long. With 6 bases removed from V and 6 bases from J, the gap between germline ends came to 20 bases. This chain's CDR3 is CSVEGGALLAGELFF. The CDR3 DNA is TGCAGCGTAGAGGGGGGGGCGCTTCTAGCCGGGGAGCTGTTTTTT.

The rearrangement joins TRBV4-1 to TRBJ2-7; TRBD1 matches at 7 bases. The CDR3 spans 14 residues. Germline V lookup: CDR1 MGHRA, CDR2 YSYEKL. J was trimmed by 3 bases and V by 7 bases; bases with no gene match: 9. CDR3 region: CASNGGDSRYEQYF. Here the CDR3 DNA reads TGCGCCAGCAACGGTGGGGACAGCCGCTACGAGCAGTACTTC.

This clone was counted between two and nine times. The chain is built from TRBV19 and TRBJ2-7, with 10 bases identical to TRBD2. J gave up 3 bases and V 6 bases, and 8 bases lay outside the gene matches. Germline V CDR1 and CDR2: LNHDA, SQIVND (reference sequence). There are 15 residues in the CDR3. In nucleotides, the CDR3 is TGTGCCAGTAGAGACCCTAGCGGGGGCCTCTACGAGCAGTACTTC. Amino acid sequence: CASRDPSGGLYEQYF.

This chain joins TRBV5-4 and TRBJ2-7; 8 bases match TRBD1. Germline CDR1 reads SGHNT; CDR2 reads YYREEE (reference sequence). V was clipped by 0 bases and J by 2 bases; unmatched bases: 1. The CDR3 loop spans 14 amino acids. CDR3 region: CASSLAQGAYEQYF. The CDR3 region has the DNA TGTGCCAGCAGCTTGGCACAGGGGGCCTACGAGCAGTACTTC.

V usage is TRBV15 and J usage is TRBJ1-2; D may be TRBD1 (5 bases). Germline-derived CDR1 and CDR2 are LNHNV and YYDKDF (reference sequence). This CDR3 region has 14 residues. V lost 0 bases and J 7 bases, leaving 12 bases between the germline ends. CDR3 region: CATSRDGIRAGYTF. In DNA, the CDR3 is TGTGCCACCAGCAGAGATGGGATCAGGGCTGGCTACACCTTC.